A selection of T cell receptor beta chains follows, all from one sample in a study of OX40 agonist ivuxolimab in advanced cancers. Repertoires were generated with immunoSEQ multiplex PCR, while TCRdb's copy carries only in-frame clones and drops some. This repertoire shows around 44,000 clones, around 86% found once; its top ten account for 0.35% to 0.45%. The starting material was CD4+ or CD8+ T cells sorted from blood, obtained in a trial of the OX40 agonist ivuxolimab. The receptors here all came from an adult with an advanced solid tumor such as melanoma, head and neck, liver or kidney cancer. Both conserved end residues are part of each CDR3. The order of the fields is J gene, V gene, clone size, D gene, CDR3 protein, CDR3 DNA. D genes are given only for firm matches. The size entry is marked missing in some rows and otherwise reads once, few, many or a size class.

>TRBJ2-3|TRBV27|-|-
CASSPQGGGTDTQYF
TGTGCCAGCAGTCCACAGGGGGGGGGCACAGATACGCAGTATTTT
>TRBJ1-3|TRBV6-5|few|-
CASSAHQYSGNTIYF
TGTGCCAGCAGCGCCCATCAGTACTCTGGAAACACCATATATTTT
>TRBJ2-7|TRBV5-1|-|-
CASSLETGAYEQYF
TGCGCCAGCAGCTTGGAGACAGGCGCCTACGAGCAGTACTTC
>TRBJ1-2|TRBV28|once|-
CASSQGQIDYGYTF
TGTGCCAGCAGTCAAGGACAGATCGACTATGGCTACACCTTC
>TRBJ2-7|TRBV7-9|-|-
CASSLGSGTGKANYEQYF
TGTGCCAGCAGCTTAGGGTCCGGGACGGGGAAAGCTAACTACGAGCAGTACTTC
>TRBJ1-1|TRBV7-9|-|-
CASSLVIGGWEAFF
TGTGCCAGCAGCTTAGTGATTGGCGGGTGGGAAGCTTTCTTT
>TRBJ2-7|TRBV6-1|-|-
CASRRTGSYEQYF
TGTGCCAGCAGGCGCACAGGGAGCTACGAGCAGTACTTC
>TRBJ2-1|TRBV10-3|-|TRBD2
CAISDLAGGSYNEQFF
TGTGCCATCAGTGACCTAGCGGGGGGCTCCTACAATGAGCAGTTCTTC
>TRBJ1-5|TRBV19|-|-
CASSLQGGGNQPQHF
TGTGCCAGTAGTCTACAGGGAGGGGGCAATCAGCCCCAGCATTTT
>TRBJ2-3|TRBV19|-|TRBD1
CASSTGQGGTGTDTQYF
TGTGCCAGTAGTACCGGACAGGGGGGAACCGGGACAGATACGCAGTATTTT
>TRBJ2-7|TRBV6-6|-|-
CASSYRTEGSEQYF
TGTGCCAGCAGTTACCGGACCGAGGGGTCCGAGCAGTACTTC
>TRBJ1-1|TRBV27|-|TRBD1
CASGDREVNTEAFF
TGTGCCAGCGGGGACAGGGAGGTGAACACTGAAGCTTTCTTT
>TRBJ2-1|TRBV6-4|-|TRBD2
CASSDQGLAGVGEQFF
TGTGCCAGCAGTGACCAAGGACTAGCGGGAGTTGGGGAGCAGTTCTTC
>TRBJ1-1|TRBV6-6|-|-
CASSPSQGPGAEAFF
TGTGCCAGCAGTCCCTCTCAGGGGCCAGGCGCTGAAGCTTTCTTT
>TRBJ1-1|TRBV5-1|-|-
CASTPTGAEITEAFF
TGCGCCAGCACTCCAACGGGGGCAGAGATCACTGAAGCTTTCTTT
>TRBJ1-2|TRBV5-6|-|TRBD1
CASSLLGQGLNYGYTF
TGTGCCAGCAGCTTGTTAGGACAGGGGCTAAACTATGGCTACACCTTC
>TRBJ2-3|TRBV6-1|-|-
CASTIRGRSTDTQYF
TGTGCCAGCACGATAAGGGGGAGAAGCACAGATACGCAGTATTTT
>TRBJ2-5|TRBV7-2|-|TRBD1
CASSEWTGGKETQYF
TGTGCCAGCAGCGAGTGGACAGGGGGCAAAGAGACCCAGTACTTC
>TRBJ1-5|TRBV4-3|medium-sized|-
CASSQGRSQPQHF
TGCGCCAGCAGCCAAGGCAGAAGTCAGCCCCAGCATTTT
>TRBJ1-6|TRBV5-4|-|-
CASRSALNSPLHF
TGTGCCAGCAGATCGGCCCTGAATTCACCCCTCCACTTT
>TRBJ1-2|TRBV28|few|-
CASRPGGPYGYTF
TGTGCCAGCAGACCCGGGGGGCCCTATGGCTACACCTTC
>TRBJ2-6|TRBV5-1|-|-
CASRELPSGANVLTF
TGCGCCAGCAGAGAACTGCCTTCTGGGGCCAACGTCCTGACTTTC
>TRBJ1-1|TRBV9|-|-
CASSPQTNTEAFF
TGTGCCAGCAGCCCCCAGACGAACACTGAAGCTTTCTTT
>TRBJ1-5|TRBV10-3|-|-
CAISEGDQPQHF
TGTGCCATCAGTGAGGGGGATCAGCCCCAGCATTTT
>TRBJ1-5|TRBV18|-|TRBD1
CASSPGQGATFGNQPQHF
TGTGCCAGCTCACCGGGACAGGGGGCTACCTTTGGCAATCAGCCCCAGCATTTT
>TRBJ2-5|TRBV19|-|TRBD1
CASNSANRGQETQYF
TGTGCCAGTAATTCAGCGAACAGGGGGCAAGAGACCCAGTACTTC
>TRBJ2-7|TRBV7-6|-|-
CASSLEGGQGEIYEQYF
TGTGCCAGCAGCTTGGAGGGGGGTCAGGGGGAAATCTACGAGCAGTACTTC
>TRBJ1-4|TRBV2|-|-
CASSEGTAAGKLFF
TGTGCCAGCAGTGAAGGGACGGCCGCCGGAAAACTGTTTTTT
>TRBJ1-6|TRBV7-2|-|-
CASSLLIGSSYNSPLHF
TGTGCCAGCAGCTTATTAATCGGGAGCTCCTATAATTCACCCCTCCACTTT
>TRBJ2-1|TRBV5-4|-|-
CASSTDRDGEQFF
TGTGCCAGCAGCACCGACCGAGACGGTGAGCAGTTCTTC
>TRBJ2-3|TRBV5-1|-|TRBD2
CASSLRFLFGTSGTDTQYF
TGCGCCAGCAGCTTGAGATTCTTATTCGGGACTAGCGGGACAGATACGCAGTATTTT
>TRBJ2-5|TRBV28|once|TRBD2
CASSLKGARGGETQYF
TGTGCCAGCAGCCTGAAGGGTGCACGGGGGGGAGAGACCCAGTACTTC
>TRBJ1-2|TRBV11-2|-|-
CASSLLDINYGYTF
TGTGCCAGCAGCTTATTGGATATAAACTATGGCTACACCTTC